The next 26 T cell receptor beta chains were all read from a single sample in a study of cytomegalovirus exposure and HLA in healthy donors. The data were produced by immunoSEQ multiplex PCR, yet TCRdb's version contains in-frame clones alone and is incomplete. The repertoire consists of 150,000 or so clones, with approximately 88% occurring once and the leading ten covering around 3.4%. What was sequenced was PBMCs. These receptors all stem from a woman aged 18-29 years in good health and CMV-seropositive.

This chain links TRBV6-6 with TRBJ2-5; possibly TRBD2 for D (5 bases). V was clipped by 4 bases and J by 5 bases, with 14 bases between them. Per germline, CDR1 MNHNY and CDR2 SVGAGI (reference sequence). The CDR3 extends over 14 amino acids. The CDR3 region has the DNA TGTGCCAGCAGTTCGAATGGTCAGCGGGAGACCCAGTACTTC. Residues: CASSSNGQRETQYF.

The chain links TRBV30 to TRBJ2-3; D gene uncertain. CDR1 is GTSNPN and CDR2 is SVGIG in the germline V gene (reference sequence). The CDR3 totals 13 residues. The V gene lost 5 bases and the J gene lost 3 bases, with 12 bases spanning the gap. In DNA form, the CDR3 reads TGTGCCTGGCTTATCAGTTTGACAGATACGCAGTATTTT. Protein sequence: CAWLISLTDTQYF.

For this clone: One end of the junction fails to match germline, which may point to a read error. The chain uses TRBV5-4 and TRBJ2-1; TRBD2 agrees at 7 bases. The germline CDR1 and CDR2 sequences are SGHNT and YYREEE (reference sequence). The CDR3 covers 13 residues. DNA of the CDR3: TGTGCCAGCAGCTTAGGTCCCGCGGGAGAGGTGGTCTTC. Translation: CASSLGPAGEVVF.

The chain joins TRBV7-2 to TRBJ2-3; 9 bases fit TRBD2. Germline CDR1 reads SGHTA; CDR2 reads FQGNSA. With V trimmed by 5 bases and J by 4 bases, 10 bases remained unmatched. This CDR3 comprises 16 residues. CDR3 residues: CASSIVAGEVPDTQYF. In DNA, the CDR3 is TGTGCCAGCAGCATTGTAGCGGGAGAGGTCCCAGATACGCAGTATTTT.

This chain joins TRBV19 and TRBJ1-5, with D perhaps TRBD1 (5 bases). The CDR3 is 15 residues long. The V end was cut by 1 base, the J end by 4 bases, with 11 bases between. The germline V gene encodes CDR1 LNHDA and CDR2 SQIVND (reference sequence). CDR3: CASSIGGEGNQPQHF. The CDR3 DNA reads TGTGCCAGTAGTATAGGAGGGGAGGGAAATCAGCCCCAGCATTTT.

CDR3 coding DNA: TGTGCCAGCAGCCTTGACCGGACAGGGGGGTATGGCTACACCTTC. Its protein is CASSLDRTGGYGYTF. The rearrangement joins TRBV11-2 to TRBJ1-2, with 10 bases fitting TRBD1. This CDR3 is built from 15 residues. With 5 bases clipped from V and 5 bases from J, the junction kept 8 bases outside the gene matches. The germline V gene has CDR1 SGHAT and CDR2 FQNNGV.

The chain couples TRBV4-1 to TRBJ2-7, with 11 nucleotides matching TRBD2. The CDR3 has 16 residues. Germline CDR1 is MGHRA and CDR2 is YSYEKL. Germline trimming cut 0 bases from V and 6 bases from J; bases unmatched to any gene: 7. CDR3 region: CASSQEASGRITEQYF. DNA of the CDR3: TGCGCCAGCAGCCAAGAAGCTAGCGGGAGGATCACCGAGCAGTACTTC.

The rearrangement links TRBV9 to TRBJ2-1; 9 nucleotides line up with TRBD1. Germline V gene data show CDR1 as SGDLS and CDR2 as YYNGEE. The CDR3 is 16 amino acids. V lost 0 bases and J lost 8; bases outside the gene matches: 9. CDR3 sequence reads: CASSVVKQGALDEQFF. CDR3 nucleotides: TGTGCCAGCAGCGTAGTTAAACAGGGGGCTTTAGATGAGCAGTTCTTC.

The chain carries TRBV29-1 and TRBJ2-7; D unclear. The CDR3 runs 11 residues. V shed 4 bases and J shed 3 bases, with 7 bases lying between them. The V gene's germline CDR1 is SQVTM and CDR2 ANQGSEA. This CDR3 is CSVGFGYEQYF. The CDR3 nucleotides are TGCAGCGTTGGGTTCGGCTACGAGCAGTACTTC.

CDR3 nucleotides: TGTGCCAGCAGCGCCCCAGGAGGTAACACTGAAGCTTTCTTT. Its protein product is CASSAPGGNTEAFF. The chain combines TRBV9 with TRBJ1-1; D remains unclear. With 3 bases removed from V and 2 bases from J, the gap between germline ends came to 11 bases. The CDR3 sequence is 14 residues long. Germline CDR1 reads SGDLS; CDR2 reads YYNGEE.

This chain uses TRBV6-5 with TRBJ2-5; possibly TRBD1 for D (5 bases). The CDR3 runs to 14 residues. Deletions cut 10 bases from V and 2 bases from J, with 17 bases between. The germline V gene has CDR1 MNHEY and CDR2 SVGAGI. As DNA, the CDR3 is TGTGCCACCCAAGCCTTGGGGCAGCAAGAGACCCAGTACTTC. This sequence encodes CATQALGQQETQYF.

CDR3 protein: CASSRDSVNTEAFF. The CDR3 region has the DNA TGTGCCAGCAGTCGGGACAGTGTGAACACTGAAGCTTTCTTT. V usage is TRBV6-5 and J usage is TRBJ1-1, with 7 bases identical to TRBD1. The J segment lost 0 bases and the V segment lost 5 bases, leaving 3 bases of the junction unmatched. CDR3 length equals 14 residues. The germline V gene encodes CDR1 MNHEY and CDR2 SVGAGI.

This clone was observed a single time. CDR3 protein: CASSLAASSTDTQYF. As DNA, the CDR3 is TGTGCCAGCAGCTTAGCGGCATCTAGCACAGATACGCAGTATTTT. This chain joins TRBV7-9 and TRBJ2-3; no reliable D call. This CDR3 is built from 15 residues. CDR1 and CDR2 from the germline V gene are SEHNR and FQNEAQ (reference sequence). Trimming pared 0 bases from V and 0 bases from J, leaving 7 bases between.

This chain joins TRBV5-1 and TRBJ2-1; maybe TRBD1 (5 bases). CDR3 length: 17 residues. Germline lookup yields CDR1 SGHRS and CDR2 YFSETQ. With 0 bases removed from V and 5 bases from J, the gap between germline ends came to 18 bases. The CDR3 coding sequence is TGCGCCAGCAGCTTGGGTACCGTCAGGGTTGGGGACAATGAGCAGTTCTTC. Its translation: CASSLGTVRVGDNEQFF.

The gene calls are TRBV14 and TRBJ2-2, with D hard to call. Trimming removed 0 bases from V and 7 bases from J, with 6 bases in between. Germline CDR1 reads SGHDN; CDR2 reads FVKESK. This CDR3 region has 13 residues. The CDR3 DNA is TGTGCCAGCAGCCAAGATGTCGGCGGGGAGCTGTTTTTT. This translates into CASSQDVGGELFF.

This sequence joins TRBV5-1 and TRBJ2-1, with 8 bases fitting TRBD1. J was trimmed by 2 bases and V by 4 bases; bases with no gene match: 8. The CDR3 is made up of 16 amino acids. The germline V gene encodes CDR1 SGHRS and CDR2 YFSETQ. CDR3 DNA sequence: TGCGCCAGCAGCCCCGACCGGGACAGGACCTACAATGAGCAGTTCTTC. Protein product: CASSPDRDRTYNEQFF. Full variable domain (outside the CDR3, taken from reference TRBV5-1 and TRBJ2-1): KAGVTQTPRYLIKTRGQQVTLSCSPISGHRSVSWYQQTPGQGLQFLFEYFSETQRNKGNFPGRFSGRQFSNSRSEMNVSTLELGDSALYLCASSPDRDRTYNEQFFGPGTRLTVL.

The V gene is TRBV29-1, the J gene TRBJ2-7, with TRBD2 matching 8 bases. CDR1 is SQVTM and CDR2 is ANQGSEA in the germline V gene. V shed 4 bases, J shed 2 bases, and the junction held 4 bases outside the gene matches. The CDR3 is 13 amino acids. This CDR3 is CSVGVRGAYEQYF. The CDR3 DNA is TGCAGCGTTGGTGTGCGGGGGGCCTACGAGCAGTACTTC.

This clone was detected once. V gene TRBV6-5 combines with J gene TRBJ2-3; 8 bases match TRBD2. Losses at the gene ends were 2 bases for V and 4 bases for J; bases not matched to a gene: 5. The CDR3 spans 15 residues. Germline V gene data show CDR1 as MNHEY and CDR2 as SVGAGI. CDR3: CASSYSGSNADTQYF. CDR3 coding DNA: TGTGCCAGCAGTTACAGCGGGAGTAACGCAGATACGCAGTATTTT.

V gene TRBV20-1 combines with J gene TRBJ2-3; D uncertain. V dropped 1 base and J dropped 3 bases, with 2 bases sitting between them. The germline V gene encodes CDR1 DFQATT and CDR2 SNEGSKA (reference sequence). This CDR3 has 11 amino acids. The CDR3 sequence is CSARVTDTQYF. The DNA of the CDR3 is TGCAGTGCTAGAGTAACAGATACGCAGTATTTT.

The V and J genes are TRBV25-1 and TRBJ1-4, with no clear D. This CDR3 has 15 amino acids. Trimming stripped 3 bases from V and 3 bases from J, with 11 bases between. CDR1 MGHDK and CDR2 SYGVNS come from the germline V gene. In DNA form, the CDR3 reads TGTGCCAGCAGTGAGATGACAACAGCTAATGAAAAACTGTTTTTT. Translating it yields CASSEMTTANEKLFF.

The J gene is TRBJ1-2, the V gene TRBV11-3, with 9 nucleotides matching TRBD1. V trimming: 5 bases; J trimming: 8 bases; junction bases outside the gene matches: 15. This CDR3 is built from 16 residues. CDR1 and CDR2 from the germline V gene are SGHNT and YENEEA. The CDR3: CASSNTKKTGGVGYTF. CDR3 DNA: TGTGCCAGCAGCAACACTAAAAAGACAGGGGGAGTCGGCTACACCTTC.

This chain links TRBV28 with TRBJ2-1; D is perhaps TRBD1 (5 bases). Per germline, CDR1 MDHEN and CDR2 SYDVKM. With 11 bases removed from V and 7 bases from J, the gap between germline ends came to 18 bases. The CDR3 has 13 amino acids. This chain's CDR3 is CAWGVGVKNEQFF. CDR3 nucleotides: TGTGCCTGGGGTGTAGGGGTGAAGAATGAGCAGTTCTTC.

The V gene is TRBV28, the J gene TRBJ2-1, with 7 bases lining up with TRBD2. V gave up 6 bases and J gave up 4 bases; unmatched junction bases: 9. Germline V lookup: CDR1 MDHEN, CDR2 SYDVKM. This CDR3 is built from 15 residues. The chain's CDR3 is CASSPPERGYNEQFF. Written as DNA, the CDR3 is TGTGCCAGCAGCCCCCCCGAGCGGGGTTACAATGAGCAGTTCTTC.

This clone was recorded only once. The chain uses TRBV19 and TRBJ2-7; 9 positions agree with TRBD2. The CDR3 covers 15 residues. The V gene end was trimmed by 3 bases and the J gene end by 7 bases; junction bases not matched to a gene: 10. Germline-derived CDR1 and CDR2 are LNHDA and SQIVND (reference sequence). The chain's CDR3 is CASSIWDSSGGEQYF. CDR3 in DNA: TGTGCCAGTAGTATTTGGGACTCAAGCGGGGGGGAGCAGTACTTC.

The count of this clone is one. This same CDR3 is encoded by further DNA sequences in the sample. V and J are TRBV2 and TRBJ2-5; D may be TRBD2 (5 bases). Trimming shortened V by 3 bases and J by 2 bases, and 7 bases separated the two germline ends. Germline V gives CDR1 SNHLY, CDR2 FYNNEI. The CDR3 sequence is 13 residues long. CDR3 DNA: TGTGCCAGCAGTGACGGACTGCAAGAGACCCAGTACTTC. Protein product: CASSDGLQETQYF.

The chain is built from TRBV13 and TRBJ2-4; tentatively, D is TRBD1 (6 bases). V lost 4 bases to trimming and J lost 0 bases, with 10 bases between them. CDR1 is PRHDT, CDR2 FYEKMQ, per germline (reference sequence). The CDR3 covers 15 residues. The CDR3: CASSYGQLAKNIQYF. The CDR3 nucleotides read TGTGCCAGCAGCTACGGACAGCTAGCCAAAAACATTCAGTACTTC.